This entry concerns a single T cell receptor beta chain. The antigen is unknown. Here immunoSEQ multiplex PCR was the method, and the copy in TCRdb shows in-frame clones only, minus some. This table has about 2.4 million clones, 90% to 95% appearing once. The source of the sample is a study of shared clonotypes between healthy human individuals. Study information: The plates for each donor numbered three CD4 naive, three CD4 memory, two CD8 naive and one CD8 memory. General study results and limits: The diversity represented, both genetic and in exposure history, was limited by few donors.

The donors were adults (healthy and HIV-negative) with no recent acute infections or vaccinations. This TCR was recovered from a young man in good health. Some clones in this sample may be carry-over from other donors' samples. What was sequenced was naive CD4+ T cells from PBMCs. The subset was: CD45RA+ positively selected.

CDR3 sequence (DNA): TGTGCCAGCAGCGTACAGACAGGCAGCACTGAAGCTTTCTTT. The encoded protein is CASSVQTGSTEAFF. The gene calls are TRBV14 and TRBJ1-1; weak D call: TRBD1 (6 bases). V lost 5 bases and J lost 4, with 14 bases in between. Per the germline V gene, CDR1 is SGHDN and CDR2 is FVKESK. CDR3 length equals 14 residues.